This T cell receptor (beta chain) was found in a study of technical replicates of blood from a few donors. Profiled with immunoSEQ multiplex PCR; TCRdb holds only in-frame clones, not every one. The profile shows some 80,000 clones, around 97% of them singletons. Germline CDR1 reads MNHEY; CDR2 reads SMNVEV (reference sequence). V was cut by 2 bases and J by 0 bases, with 4 bases left in between. This CDR3 comprises 13 residues. The TCR sequence derives from a human donor in good health. Specimen: T cells isolated from PBMCs. V gene TRBV27 combines with J gene TRBJ1-1; no reliable D call. CDR3 residues: CASSLLMNTEAFF. The CDR3 DNA reads TGTGCCAGCAGTTTACTTATGAACACTGAAGCTTTCTTT.